This TCR beta chain was profiled in a study of shared clonotypes between healthy human individuals (dated by TCRdb to about 2020). The study in broad terms: Three men and a couple of women, aged 18 to 49 years, made up the cohort. To estimate repertoire size and how much clonotype sharing occurs between individuals, the study deeply sequenced the blood TCR repertoires of five healthy adults. Libraries were prepared and TCR repertoires were sequenced by different laboratories using diverse techniques, in order to increase sequencing depth and limit assay-specific biases. Per donor, three plates each were used for CD4 naive and CD4 memory, two for CD8 naive, and one for CD8 memory. Between about 0.8 and 9 billion PBMCs per donor were obtained by leukapheresis.

This clone turned up a few times. Its antigen is currently not known. Base qualities are not provided; no much larger clone lies one nucleotide away. The donors were healthy, HIV-negative adults who had no recently reported acute infections or vaccinations. Every donor was a Caucasian adult living in Nashville, Tennessee, USA. The CD8 memory samples were a combination of magnetically selected CD45RO+ cells and CCR7-negative CD45RA+ effector memory (TemRA) cells. After blood collection by leukapheresis, PBMCs were isolated using Ficoll-Histopaque density gradient centrifugation and then cryopreserved in the vapor phase of liquid nitrogen. Analytical flow cytometry was used to check the purity and quantity of each magnetically sorted T cell population. Each sorted fraction had its genomic DNA isolated and then quantified by UV absorbance on a Nanodrop 2000c. Between the V and J ends, shortened by 8 bases and 3 bases respectively, the junction contains 8 bases. There are 11 amino acids in the CDR3, from cysteine to phenylalanine inclusive. The only DNA kept is the CDR3, 33 bases in frame from the first base. As encoded in the germline V gene, CDR1 is MNHNS while CDR2 is SASEGT.

General study outcomes and caveats: Larger estimated clonotype richness was generally found for naive subsets than for memory subsets. Even with the large sequencing depth, rarefaction of the sorted-subset datasets indicated that sequencing was incomplete. Because the study included a small number of donors, the genetic and exposure-history diversity represented was limited. Compared with non-shared clonotypes, the clonotypes found in all four sorted-subset donors had higher generation probabilities. Sharing across several donors was observed for about 5% of naive CD4, 3% to 3.5% of naive CD8, 2% to 2.5% of memory CD4, and around 0.4% of memory CD8 clonotypes. Pairwise subsampling led to the expectation that sequencing depth would affect the degree of clonotype sharing among donors. Sampling was limited to blood, and TCR repertoires in tissue likely differ from TCR repertoires in blood.

Using the deep immunoSEQ assay, TCR CDR3 regions were amplified from genomic DNA by multiplex PCR. Genomic DNA extracted from each cell subset was distributed evenly over all wells of several immunoSEQ 96-well plates, and each plate served as one replicate. For sorted subsets, 200 to 250 ng of genomic DNA, equivalent to 25,000 to 35,000 T cell genomes, went into each replicate PCR. Purified libraries were measured with a Qubit 3.0 fluorometer, size-checked on a Bioanalyzer 2100, and measured again with the KAPA Library Quantification kit. Every immunoSEQ 96-well plate was sequenced on a separate single-read 150-cycle Illumina NextSeq 550 flow cell. The source study handled its data this way. Because the immunoSEQ output held only junctional sequences and lacked quality scores, the filtering could not match the filtering applied to full-length reads. To assign V/J genes and CDR3, sequences were annotated against IMGT germline references using PyIR, a Python wrapper for IgBLAST v1.9. Reads were removed for weak V/J assignments (E-value above 1e-6), missing CDR3, stop codons, out-of-frame junctions, or ambiguous translated residues. V3J clonotypes were defined as sequences sharing the same inferred V gene, J gene, and CDR3 amino acid sequence. Percentage overlap between repertoires was calculated by dividing the number of shared unique clonotypes by the size of the smaller repertoire. Richness of each repertoire was evaluated using RTK rarefaction, the Chao1 estimator, and Recon v2.1 estimates of unobserved clonotypes. For all TCRbeta clonotypes obtained by the gDNA method from a handful of donors, generation probabilities were computed with OLGA. The table comes from immuneACCESS by way of TCRdb, which keeps in-frame sequences with V and J called. Part of the clones is missing from these tables; in studies checked, under half for an unresolved V gene and the rest for unknown reasons. The D gene and trimming were derived from the DNA, and the V and J assignments and clone size from that table. The sample contains roughly 86,000 clones, 60% to 75% of them found a single time. The ten most abundant clones make up approximately 53% of the sample.

The V and J segments used are TRBV6-1 and TRBJ2-7; the D gene is perhaps TRBD2, on 6 matching bases. Sequencing was performed on memory CD8+ T cells sorted from blood. The cell subset or site label, as the study defines it: CD45RO+ cells pooled with CCR7-negative TemRA cells. This receptor was obtained from a man aged 30-40 years in good health. CDR3 reads: CASPSVYEQYF. The bases are TGTGCCAGCCCTAGCGTCTACGAGCAGTACTTC.